This entry lists 16 T cell receptor beta chains sequenced from one sample in a study of cytomegalovirus exposure and HLA in healthy donors. Researchers ran the PCR with 60 Vbeta and 13 Jbeta primers. The protocol was immunoSEQ multiplex PCR, while the TCRdb copy is restricted to in-frame clones and leaves out a portion. This table holds about 78,000 clones, less than 85% found once. The source material was PBMCs. The receptors shown here come from a male donor in good health and CMV-seronegative.

The chain uses TRBV10-2 and TRBJ2-2; 8 bases map to TRBD2. Losses at the gene ends were 7 bases for V and 6 bases for J; bases not matched to a gene: 4. CDR1 and CDR2 (germline): WSHSY, SAAADI. The CDR3 has 13 amino acids. CDR3 bases: TGCGCCAGCATTAAAGCGGGAGCCGGGGAGCTGTTTTTT. It is translated as CASIKAGAGELFF.

The CDR3: CASSPVGRVGNQPQHF. The CDR3 DNA is TGTGCCAGCAGCCCTGTGGGGAGAGTAGGTAATCAGCCCCAGCATTTT. V gene TRBV28 combines with J gene TRBJ1-5, with unresolved D. This CDR3 contains 16 residues. Germline V gene lookup returns CDR1 MDHEN and CDR2 SYDVKM. V lost 6 bases to trimming and J lost 4 bases, with 19 bases between them. Full variable domain (rest looked up from reference TRBV28 and TRBJ1-5): DVKVTQSSRYLVKRTGEKVFLECVQDMDHENMFWYRQDPGLGLRLIYFSYDVKMKEKGDIPEGYSVSREKKERFSLILESASTNQTSMYLCASSPVGRVGNQPQHFGDGTRLSIL.

The chain has TRBV2 and TRBJ1-5, with D maybe TRBD1 (6 bases). Trimming took off 8 bases at V and 4 bases at J, with 21 bases between the two ends. Germline V gives CDR1 SNHLY, CDR2 FYNNEI. This CDR3 contains 16 residues. Here the CDR3 reads CASGRGGGRLNQPQHF. CDR3 bases: TGTGCCAGCGGACGGGGCGGGGGGCGCCTAAATCAGCCCCAGCATTTT.

The CDR3 here is CASSYSASGRYWEQYF. The CDR3 coding sequence is TGTGCCAGCAGTTACTCGGCTAGCGGGAGGTATTGGGAGCAGTACTTC. This sequence joins TRBV6-5 and TRBJ2-7, with 11 bases identical to TRBD2. This CDR3 spans 16 amino acids. V gave up 0 bases and J gave up 7 bases; unmatched junction bases: 8. Germline CDR1 MNHEY, CDR2 SVGAGI.

The chain couples TRBV6-1 to TRBJ1-1, with D possibly TRBD1 on 5 matching bases. V gave up 4 bases and J gave up 2 bases, with 14 bases separating them. The CDR3 is 15 residues long. Germline V CDR1 and CDR2: MNHNS, SASEGT. The chain's CDR3 is CASSATGGHNTEAFF. The CDR3 DNA sequence: TGTGCCAGCAGTGCTACAGGTGGTCACAACACTGAAGCTTTCTTT.

This clone was observed once. This chain uses TRBV19 with TRBJ1-4; maybe TRBD1 (5 bases). CDR1 is LNHDA and CDR2 is SQIVND in the germline V gene (reference sequence). The CDR3 consists of 14 residues. V dropped 8 bases and J dropped 3 bases, with 13 bases sitting between them. CDR3 sequence: CASAGILSNEKLFF. The CDR3 DNA reads as TGTGCCAGTGCAGGGATCTTGTCTAATGAAAAACTGTTTTTT.

Here the CDR3 reads CASSEGGVGLRSYEQYF. Here the CDR3 DNA reads TGTGCCAGCAGTGAAGGGGGGGTTGGGTTGAGGAGTTACGAGCAGTACTTC. The chain is built from TRBV2 and TRBJ2-7; possible D gene TRBD2, 6 bases. CDR3 length equals 17 residues. Trimming took off 1 base at V and 4 bases at J, with 20 bases between the two ends. Germline V gives CDR1 SNHLY, CDR2 FYNNEI.

The chain employs TRBV30 and TRBJ1-2; 11 bases match TRBD1. CDR3 length equals 14 residues. V dropped 3 bases and J dropped 5; count of bases not matched to a gene: 5. Germline CDR1 is GTSNPN and CDR2 is SVGIG (reference sequence). The CDR3 reads CAWSGQGAGYGYTF. CDR3 in DNA: TGTGCCTGGAGCGGACAGGGGGCCGGTTATGGCTACACCTTC.

The genes are TRBV28 and TRBJ1-4; D is uncertain. From germline, CDR1 is MDHEN and CDR2 SYDVKM. The V end was cut by 4 bases, the J end by 0 bases, with 15 bases between. The CDR3 covers 17 residues. The CDR3 loop is CASSSSYHSSTNEKLFF. The DNA of the CDR3 is TGTGCCAGCAGTTCCTCCTATCACAGTTCAACTAATGAAAAACTGTTTTTT.

The genes are TRBV6-6 and TRBJ2-1, with a weak D call TRBD1 (6 bases). Germline V lookup: CDR1 MNHNY, CDR2 SVGAGI (reference sequence). The CDR3 extends over 15 amino acids. V lost 0 bases and J lost 9, with 15 bases in between. CDR3 in amino acids: CASSYSTGYRPEQFF. The CDR3 DNA reads TGTGCCAGCAGTTACTCGACAGGATATCGTCCTGAGCAGTTCTTC.

V gene TRBV6-6 combines with J gene TRBJ2-7, with D possibly TRBD1 on 6 matching bases. There are 11 residues in the CDR3. Deletions cut 11 bases from V and 5 bases from J, with 13 bases between. The germline gives CDR1 MNHNY, CDR2 SVGAGI (reference sequence). The CDR3 reads CAGGQSDEQYF. The DNA of the CDR3 is TGTGCCGGCGGACAGAGCGACGAGCAGTACTTC.

This clone was recorded a few times. The chain links TRBV11-2 to TRBJ2-3; the D is unclear. CDR3 length: 15 residues. Germline CDR1 SGHAT, CDR2 FQNNGV. Trimming shortened V by 2 bases and J by 0 bases, and 9 bases separated the two germline ends. In DNA, the CDR3 is TGTGCCAGCAGCTTATCCGGCAGGAGCACAGATACGCAGTATTTT. Its protein is CASSLSGRSTDTQYF.

The chain recombines TRBV28 with TRBJ1-2, with D tentatively TRBD1 (5 bases). The CDR3 is made up of 20 amino acids. The germline gives CDR1 MDHEN, CDR2 SYDVKM. V lost 5 bases to trimming and J lost 0 bases, with 28 bases between them. The chain's CDR3 is CASSPDRGRASNYPNYGYTF. DNA of the CDR3: TGTGCCAGCAGTCCCGATAGAGGCAGGGCCTCGAATTACCCTAACTATGGCTACACCTTC.

As regards this clone: The junction departs from germline at one end; a sequencing error may be responsible. The V gene is TRBV28, the J gene TRBJ1-2; 9 bases are shared with TRBD1. CDR3 length equals 16 residues. Germline loops: CDR1 MDHEN, CDR2 SYDVKM. Here the CDR3 reads CASNPTGQGRNYGYPF. CDR3 nucleotides: TGTGCCAGCAATCCGACTGGACAGGGGCGAAACTATGGCTACCCCTTC.

The gene calls are TRBV15 and TRBJ1-1; D unresolved. There are 15 residues in the CDR3. V was shortened by 1 base and J by 7 bases, with 16 bases between the two germline ends. Germline assignment: CDR1 LNHNV and CDR2 YYDKDF (reference sequence). The CDR3 DNA sequence: TGTGCCACCAGCAGAGCTGGACTGGGCGGTATTGAAGCTTTCTTT. It codes for CATSRAGLGGIEAFF.

This clone was recorded once. V gene TRBV4-1 combines with J gene TRBJ2-7; 8 bases fit TRBD1. There are 18 residues in the CDR3. In germline, CDR1 is MGHRA, CDR2 YSYEKL. The junction had 13 bases not matched to a gene; V was cut back by 0 bases and J by 3 bases. The CDR3 DNA sequence: TGCGCCAGCAGCCAAGATCGGTTGGACAGGGACCGTGGCTACGAGCAGTACTTC. Protein sequence: CASSQDRLDRDRGYEQYF.